The 20 T cell receptor beta chains reported below all come from one sample, sequenced in a study of blood T cell repertoires in COVID-19. Using immunoSEQ multiplex PCR, the repertoire was profiled, and TCRdb retains in-frame clones only, with some absent. The sample contains approximately 200,000 clones, approximately 85% of which appear only once. Sequencing was done on a sample of peripheral blood. The source is a human donor with active or convalescent COVID-19. The donor label of this sample is uncertain.

The chain couples TRBV11-2 to TRBJ1-4; D unclear. CDR3 length equals 14 residues. Trimming took off 5 bases at V and 0 bases at J, with 7 bases between the two ends. Germline loops: CDR1 SGHAT, CDR2 FQNNGV. The CDR3 bases are TGTGCCAGCAGCCCCACAACAACTAATGAAAAACTGTTTTTT. It translates to CASSPTTTNEKLFF. The whole variable domain, filled in from reference TRBV11-2 and TRBJ1-4, reads EAGVAQSPRYKIIEKRQSVAFWCNPISGHATLYWYQQILGQGPKLLIQFQNNGVVDDSQLPKDRFSAERLKGVDSTLKIQPAKLEDSAVYLCASSPTTTNEKLFFGSGTQLSVL.

V usage is TRBV27 and J usage is TRBJ1-1, with 10 bases that match TRBD1. V lost 10 bases, J lost 0 bases, and 11 bases stayed unmatched. The CDR3 consists of 16 residues. The germline V gene encodes CDR1 MNHEY and CDR2 SMNVEV (reference sequence). The CDR3 DNA reads TGTGCCAATTCAGACCGGGACAGGGGCATGAACACTGAAGCTTTCTTT. Encoded protein: CANSDRDRGMNTEAFF.

This chain uses TRBV27 with TRBJ2-5; 10 bases map to TRBD2. Unmatched junction bases numbered 3, after V lost 3 bases and J lost 5 bases. CDR3 length equals 14 residues. The germline CDR1 and CDR2 sequences are MNHEY and SMNVEV (reference sequence). The CDR3 spells CASSLSSGGETQYF. The CDR3 coding sequence is TGTGCCAGCAGTTTGTCTAGCGGGGGTGAGACCCAGTACTTC.

The genes are TRBV28 and TRBJ2-1; 8 bases are a match to TRBD2. There are 16 residues in the CDR3. V gave up 4 bases and J gave up 8 bases; unmatched junction bases: 13. Germline-derived CDR1 and CDR2 are MDHEN and SYDVKM. The CDR3 sequence: CASSSPGLGVADEQFF. The CDR3 DNA sequence: TGTGCCAGCAGTTCGCCGGGACTAGGGGTGGCCGATGAGCAGTTCTTC.

This chain joins TRBV14 and TRBJ2-3, with a weak D call TRBD1 (5 bases). The CDR3 loop spans 11 amino acids. Germline V gene lookup returns CDR1 SGHDN and CDR2 FVKESK. V was cut by 2 bases and J by 10 bases, with 7 bases left in between. CDR3 DNA sequence: TGTGCCAGCAGCCAACTGGGGCCGCAGTATTTT. It yields the protein CASSQLGPQYF.

V and J are TRBV5-1 and TRBJ2-3, with TRBD2 matching 8 bases. Trimming at V came to 4 bases and at J to 1 base, leaving 5 bases not matched to a gene. Germline values: CDR1 SGHRS, CDR2 YFSETQ. CDR3 length equals 15 residues. CDR3 amino acids: CASSHGGAGTDTQYF. The DNA for the CDR3 is TGCGCCAGCAGCCACGGGGGGGCAGGCACAGATACGCAGTATTTT.

V is TRBV5-1 and J is TRBJ2-1; 9 bases match TRBD2. The germline CDR1 and CDR2 sequences are SGHRS and YFSETQ. This CDR3 spans 16 amino acids. Trimming removed 2 bases from V and 3 bases from J; junction bases left unmatched: 6. The CDR3 loop is CASSLGSSGSYNEQFF. CDR3 DNA: TGCGCCAGCAGCTTAGGGAGTAGCGGGAGCTACAATGAGCAGTTCTTC. The full variable domain, in which reference TRBV5-1 and TRBJ2-1 provide the parts outside the CDR3, is KAGVTQTPRYLIKTRGQQVTLSCSPISGHRSVSWYQQTPGQGLQFLFEYFSETQRNKGNFPGRFSGRQFSNSRSEMNVSTLELGDSALYLCASSLGSSGSYNEQFFGPGTRLTVL.

The chain links TRBV24-1 to TRBJ1-3; maybe TRBD1 (6 bases). V lost 4 bases to trimming and J lost 5 bases, with 17 bases between them. Germline V gene lookup returns CDR1 KGHDR and CDR2 SFDVKD. This CDR3 has 16 amino acids. The CDR3 coding sequence is TGTGCCACCAGTGAGGGGAGAGGGGGAAGAAGAAACACCATATATTTT. Translating it yields CATSEGRGGRRNTIYF.

The gene calls are TRBV5-4 and TRBJ2-5; no reliable D call. The V gene's germline CDR1 is SGHNT and CDR2 YYREEE (reference sequence). With 4 bases removed from V and 2 bases from J, the gap between germline ends came to 3 bases. The CDR3 has 11 residues. CDR3 sequence reads: CASSVQETQYF. CDR3 nucleotide sequence: TGTGCCAGCAGCGTACAAGAGACCCAGTACTTC. Complete variable domain (other parts from reference TRBV5-4 and TRBJ2-5): ETGVTQSPTHLIKTRGQQVTLRCSSQSGHNTVSWYQQALGQGPQFIFQYYREEENGRGNFPPRFSGLQFPNYSSELNVNALELDDSALYLCASSVQETQYFGPGTRLLVL.

The rearrangement links TRBV28 to TRBJ2-7; 8 bases fit TRBD1. Losses at the gene ends were 3 bases for V and 3 bases for J; bases not matched to a gene: 7. The CDR3 consists of 15 residues. CDR1 and CDR2 (germline): MDHEN, SYDVKM. The CDR3 spells CASSFSGQANYEQYF. DNA for the CDR3: TGTGCCAGCAGTTTCTCGGGACAGGCCAACTACGAGCAGTACTTC.

J is TRBJ2-2 and V is TRBV5-4; TRBD2 aligns across 10 bases. This CDR3 has 14 residues. The germline V gene encodes CDR1 SGHNT and CDR2 YYREEE (reference sequence). The V gene end was trimmed by 5 bases and the J gene end by 8 bases; junction bases not matched to a gene: 6. The CDR3 is CASSHISGRGELFF. CDR3 DNA: TGTGCCAGCAGTCATATTAGCGGGAGGGGGGAGCTGTTTTTT.

Sample share makes this clone medium-sized. The chain combines TRBV6-5 with TRBJ1-2; D gene uncertain. The CDR3 runs to 13 residues. Deletions cut 8 bases from V and 3 bases from J, with 13 bases between. Germline V CDR1 and CDR2: MNHEY, SVGAGI. CDR3 sequence: CASELSLHYGYTF. CDR3 nucleotide sequence: TGTGCCAGCGAATTAAGCCTACACTATGGCTACACCTTC.

The rearrangement links TRBV7-8 to TRBJ2-7, with 8 bases fitting TRBD2. The CDR3 runs 15 residues. Unmatched junction bases numbered 8, after V lost 4 bases and J lost 3 bases. The germline gives CDR1 SGHVS, CDR2 FQNEAQ. DNA of the CDR3: TGTGCCAGCAGCTCGCGACTAGCGACACTCTACGAGCAGTACTTC. This gives the protein CASSSRLATLYEQYF. The full variable domain, with the rest looked up from reference TRBV7-8 and TRBJ2-7, is GAGVSQSPRYKVAKRGQDVALRCDPISGHVSLFWYQQALGQGPEFLTYFQNEAQLDKSGLPSDRFFAERPEGSVSTLKIQRTQQEDSAVYLCASSSRLATLYEQYFGPGTRLTVT.

The V call is TRBV23-1, the J call TRBJ1-3; D may be TRBD1 (6 bases). TRBV23-1 is designated an ORF whose function remains uncertain. V gave up 4 bases and J gave up 0 bases, with 13 bases separating them. The length of the CDR3 is 16 residues. The CDR3 loop is CASSRQDTASGNTIYF. In nucleotides, the CDR3 is TGCGCCAGCAGTCGACAGGACACCGCCTCTGGAAACACCATATATTTT.

The chain is built from TRBV2 and TRBJ2-1, with D possibly matching TRBD1 (5 bases). Trimming pared 6 bases from V and 7 bases from J, leaving 10 bases between. The CDR3 has 12 residues. Germline V gives CDR1 SNHLY, CDR2 FYNNEI. CDR3 sequence (DNA): TGTGCCAGCAGGGCAGGGTTTAATGAGCAGTTCTTC. Protein: CASRAGFNEQFF.

The rearrangement joins TRBV5-8 to TRBJ2-7; possibly TRBD1 for D (6 bases). The ends were cut back, 4 bases at V and 5 bases at J, with 16 bases in the middle. CDR1 and CDR2 from the germline V gene are SGHTS and YDEGEE. This CDR3 contains 14 residues. The CDR3 region has the DNA TGTGCCAGCAGCCCACAGGGTCCCCAGGACGAGCAGTACTTC. This sequence encodes CASSPQGPQDEQYF.

The rearrangement links TRBV6-1 to TRBJ2-3, with D possibly TRBD1 on 6 matching bases. CDR3 length: 14 amino acids. Germline V gives CDR1 MNHNS, CDR2 SASEGT. Trimming took off 3 bases at V and 7 bases at J, with 14 bases between the two ends. This CDR3 is CASSEGAPGNTQYF. The CDR3 DNA reads TGTGCCAGCAGTGAGGGGGCTCCCGGAAATACGCAGTATTTT.

The V call is TRBV5-5, the J call TRBJ1-1, with D perhaps TRBD1 (6 bases). The germline V gene has CDR1 SGHKS and CDR2 YYEKEE (reference sequence). V lost 1 base, J lost 5 bases, and 12 bases lay in between. The CDR3 contains 14 residues. The CDR3 is CASSLQGSGTEAFF. CDR3 nucleotides: TGTGCCAGCAGCTTGCAGGGGTCAGGAACTGAAGCTTTCTTT.

This clone is a singleton in its sample. The chain carries TRBV7-2 and TRBJ1-2, with D tentatively TRBD1 (5 bases). Germline values: CDR1 SGHTA, CDR2 FQGNSA. The CDR3 has 15 amino acids. V lost 2 bases and J lost 0, with 10 bases in between. The CDR3 sequence: CASSLKGPANYGYTF. Here the CDR3 DNA reads TGTGCCAGCAGCTTAAAGGGGCCCGCTAACTATGGCTACACCTTC.

The chain employs TRBV13 and TRBJ2-5; TRBD2 matches at 9 bases. Germline V CDR1 and CDR2: PRHDT, FYEKMQ (reference sequence). CDR3 length equals 16 residues. V was pared by 1 base and J by 0 bases, with 3 bases of the junction left unmatched. The CDR3 sequence is CASSLESGGYQETQYF. For the CDR3, the DNA is TGTGCCAGCAGCTTAGAGAGCGGGGGGTACCAAGAGACCCAGTACTTC.